A single sample gave rise to the 15 T cell receptor beta chains below, sequenced in a study of blood T cell repertoires in COVID-19. Clones were read by immunoSEQ multiplex PCR, and TCRdb kept only the in-frame ones, dropping some. The sample yields roughly 70,000 clones, around four fifths seen once. Sequencing was carried out using peripheral blood. The receptors were gathered from a man between 60 and 70 years old with COVID-19, enrolled during active disease.

This sequence joins TRBV10-1 and TRBJ2-3; no clear D gene. The V and J ends lost 3 bases and 4 bases respectively, with 8 bases between them. The germline CDR1 and CDR2 sequences are WNHNN and SYGVQD (reference sequence). The CDR3 runs to 13 residues. CDR3 region: CASSDPGPDTQYF. CDR3 sequence (DNA): TGCGCCAGCAGTGACCCAGGCCCAGATACGCAGTATTTT.

The J gene is TRBJ2-1, the V gene TRBV11-2; TRBD2 aligns across 13 bases. Trimming took 5 bases from V and 4 from J; bases not matched to a gene: 2. The germline V gene has CDR1 SGHAT and CDR2 FQNNGV. CDR3 size: 15 residues. The CDR3 reads CASSPTSGGYNEQFF. DNA for the CDR3: TGTGCCAGCAGCCCGACTAGCGGGGGGTACAATGAGCAGTTCTTC.

This chain joins TRBV27 and TRBJ2-5; TRBD2 might be the D (5 bases). The CDR3 loop spans 13 amino acids. Trimming took 6 bases from V and 7 from J, leaving 15 bases between them. Per the germline V gene, CDR1 is MNHEY and CDR2 is SMNVEV (reference sequence). In nucleotides, the CDR3 is TGTGCCAGCAGCCGGGAACCGGGCGGGACCCAGTACTTC. Residues: CASSREPGGTQYF.

V gene TRBV11-2 combines with J gene TRBJ1-3; TRBD1 might be the D (5 bases). Trimming took off 3 bases at V and 4 bases at J, with 22 bases between the two ends. Germline V gene sequence: CDR1 SGHAT, CDR2 FQNNGV. The CDR3 is made up of 18 amino acids. The CDR3 DNA reads as TGTGCCAGCAGCTTCCCTTCCGGGGGTATAGAAAGAGGAAACACCATATATTTT. Translation gives CASSFPSGGIERGNTIYF.

The table lists this clone with many counts. The chain employs TRBV9 and TRBJ2-1, with TRBD1 as a possible D gene (6 bases). This CDR3 has 14 amino acids. Trimming pared 3 bases from V and 7 bases from J, leaving 14 bases between. CDR1 SGDLS and CDR2 YYNGEE come from the germline V gene. CDR3 in DNA: TGTGCCAGCAGCGACAGGGTTTTGGGGAATGAGCAGTTCTTC. This gives the protein CASSDRVLGNEQFF.

The chain joins TRBV5-6 to TRBJ2-5; TRBD1 matches 7 bases. V dropped 0 bases and J dropped 3; count of bases not matched to a gene: 5. The CDR3 is 15 residues long. The germline CDR1 and CDR2 sequences are SGHDT and YYEEEE. The CDR3 DNA reads as TGTGCCAGCAGCTTGGCCGGGACAGTGGAAGAGACCCAGTACTTC. As protein: CASSLAGTVEETQYF.

This clone appeared a few times. This chain connects TRBV14 to TRBJ2-7, with a possible D match to TRBD1 (6 bases). From germline, CDR1 is SGHDN and CDR2 FVKESK. The CDR3 is 15 residues long. V lost 4 bases, J lost 3 bases, and 16 bases lay in between. Here the CDR3 DNA reads TGTGCCAGCAGCCCGGGACAAACGATTTACTACGAGCAGTACTTC. Translation gives CASSPGQTIYYEQYF.

The chain has TRBV21-1 and TRBJ1-2; the table names TRBD1, a call not compared with the DNA. TRBV21-1 represents a pseudogene. The CDR3 is 14 residues long. Here the CDR3 DNA reads TGTGCCAGCAGCAAAGAGAGGCTCCAGGGGGGCTACACCTTC. Residues: CASSKERLQGGYTF.

This chain uses TRBV3-1 (or the pseudogene TRBV3-2) with TRBJ2-3; 8 bases match TRBD2. This CDR3 has 16 residues. The germline gives CDR1 LGHDT, CDR2 YNNKEL (reference sequence). Trimming at V came to 4 bases and at J to 3 bases, leaving 9 bases not matched to a gene. CDR3 bases: TGTGCCAGCAGCCGCCTGACCGCGGGAGGAACAGATACGCAGTATTTT. This encodes CASSRLTAGGTDTQYF.

The chain is built from TRBV27 and TRBJ1-6; 7 nucleotides align to TRBD1. Germline V CDR1 and CDR2: MNHEY, SMNVEV (reference sequence). CDR3 length: 14 amino acids. After removal of 9 bases from V and 4 bases from J, the junction contained 6 bases not matched to a gene. The chain's CDR3 is CARRWGQYNSPLHF. The CDR3, as DNA: TGTGCCAGGCGGTGGGGACAGTATAATTCACCCCTCCACTTT.

In this sample, this clone turned up once. CDR3 in amino acids: CASSIEGGAYNEQFF. CDR3 nucleotide sequence: TGTGCCAGTAGTATAGAAGGGGGAGCCTACAATGAGCAGTTCTTC. The gene calls are TRBV19 and TRBJ2-1, with D perhaps TRBD1 (6 bases). Trimming removed 0 bases from V and 2 bases from J, with 8 bases in between. The germline V gene encodes CDR1 LNHDA and CDR2 SQIVND (reference sequence). CDR3 size: 15 residues.

J is TRBJ2-7 and V is TRBV7-9, with D maybe TRBD2 (7 bases). The CDR3 length is 17 residues. CDR1 is SEHNR, CDR2 FQNEAQ, per germline (reference sequence). Trimming removed 5 bases from V and 0 bases from J, with 20 bases in between. CDR3 amino acids: CASSPGRGERSSYEQYF. CDR3 sequence (DNA): TGTGCCAGCAGCCCTGGGAGGGGGGAGCGGAGCTCCTACGAGCAGTACTTC.

V is TRBV6-5 and J is TRBJ1-1, with D maybe TRBD1 (5 bases). The V gene's germline CDR1 is MNHEY and CDR2 SVGAGI. V lost 2 bases and J lost 5, with 9 bases in between. The CDR3 runs 13 residues. The DNA for the CDR3 is TGTGCCAGCAGTTACCGGCAGGGTACTGAAGCTTTCTTT. Protein: CASSYRQGTEAFF.

The V and J genes are TRBV9 and TRBJ1-6, with D perhaps TRBD1 (6 bases). Trimming took 0 bases from V and 7 from J, leaving 8 bases between them. The CDR3 has 14 amino acids. Germline CDR1 reads SGDLS; CDR2 reads YYNGEE. CDR3 bases: TGTGCCAGCAGCGTAGCAGGGGACAATTCACCCCTCCACTTT. It translates to CASSVAGDNSPLHF. Full variable domain (outside the CDR3, taken from reference TRBV9 and TRBJ1-6): DSGVTQTPKHLITATGQRVTLRCSPRSGDLSVYWYQQSLDQGLQFLIQYYNGEERAKGNILERFSAQQFPDLHSELNLSSLELGDSALYFCASSVAGDNSPLHFGNGTRLTVT.

This clone occurred many times. This chain joins TRBV27 and TRBJ1-6, with 10 bases fitting TRBD1. V shed 5 bases and J 9 bases; nucleotides not matched to a gene: 4. In germline, CDR1 is MNHEY, CDR2 SMNVEV (reference sequence). The CDR3 consists of 14 residues. As DNA, the CDR3 is TGTGCCAGCAGTGCGACAGGGGGCCTTTCACCCCTCCACTTT. Translating gives CASSATGGLSPLHF.